This T cell receptor beta chain derives from a study of identical twins (dated by TCRdb to 2016 to 2017). Study-wide context: To test whether fetal clonotypes persist, this study deep-sequenced TCR alpha and beta repertoires from monozygotic twins, from unrelated adults of various ages, and from cord blood. To rule out contamination, replicate twin experiments were performed at different times with different library preparation protocols. Points the paper makes about the study in general: Zero-insertion analyses could be partly confounded by invariant T cells such as MAIT and iNKT, though diverse VJ usage argued against such confounding for most clonotypes. Conclusions relied on cross-sectional statistical analysis, since the same donors could not be followed over many years. In beta out-of-frame sequences, excess twin sharing was weaker, because having fewer shared sequences lowered the signal-to-noise ratio. In monozygotic twins, out-of-frame TCR alpha sharing was systematically underestimated by recombination models, although the models agreed with sharing between unrelated individuals. Out-of-frame TCR alpha sequences shared between twins showed an excess of low generation-probability sequences compared with coincidental sharing between unrelated individuals. Fewer insertions were carried by abundant cord blood beta clonotypes, a similar but weaker trend appeared in young adult naive repertoires, and no such trend appeared in memory repertoires.

All donors were healthy Caucasians. Three pairs of female monozygotic twins, all aged about 18 to 30 years, made up the twin cohort. Peripheral blood mononuclear cells were used as the source from which RNA for TCR libraries was isolated. A remark on this clonotype: Its antigen is currently not known. Nothing much larger sits one base from this clone, and base qualities are not available.

The library was prepared using 5' RACE. Sequenced on an Illumina HiSeq 2000. A universal primer binding site was introduced by template switching, and a unique molecular identifier was present in the final cDNA, enabling accurate counting of TCR cDNA molecules. Specific primers in the conserved constant-segment region were used to synthesize first-strand cDNA for the TCR alpha and beta chains. To control for contamination, every cDNA library carried two barcodes: a SMART-Mk sample barcode plus Illumina barcodes. TruSeq adapter sequences along with Illumina sample barcodes were introduced in two successive PCR steps. The Illumina HiSeq platform was used with custom primers to sequence TCR alpha and beta cDNA libraries. The authors' pipeline ran thus. Raw reads were processed with MiGEC to extract unique molecular identifiers, and MiXCR was used to determine CDR3 positions. Recombination models were inferred per individual with the repgenHMM and IGoR tools using an EM algorithm. Shared clonotype analysis was performed with the tcR package in R, normalizing sharing by the product of cloneset sizes. To study raw recombination without the effects of thymic and clonal selection, out-of-frame nonproductive sequences were analyzed. TCRdb redid the processing of the public reads, applying fastp at Q25 and MiXCR, and retained in-frame beta chains. CDR3 protein duplicates are merged, each entry listing the most common genes and DNA. The V and J calls, along with clone size, are taken from TCRdb and not from the paper's own processing. The sample table lists 690,000 or so distinct CDR3 sequences, around 8.3% of them with a count of one. The top ten clones comprise 0.75% to 1% of the sample.

Inclusive of the bounding cysteine and phenylalanine, the CDR3 is 15 residues long. Only the CDR3 portion is preserved as DNA: 45 bases, with reading frame beginning at the first base. The junction shows trimming of 5 bases on V and 3 bases on J, plus 18 bases between the germline ends. The germline V gene (reference sequence) yields DFQATT for CDR1 and SNEGSKA for CDR2. Separately, the same data were catalogued under a study of yellow fever vaccine responses in identical twins. The second study's authors report: The T cell response to vaccination in identical twins was reported by the authors to appear partly convergent and partly personalized. In identical twins, the study followed T cell clones that responded to the vaccine with precision.

The sample comprised PBMCs. This chain joins TRBV20-1 to TRBJ2-3; TRBD2 is a possible D gene, resting on 7 matching bases. This TCR derives from a woman younger than 35 in good health. The CDR3 reads CSAERRGGATDTQYF. The DNA is TGCAGTGCTGAGCGGAGAGGGGGGGCTACAGATACGCAGTATTTT.